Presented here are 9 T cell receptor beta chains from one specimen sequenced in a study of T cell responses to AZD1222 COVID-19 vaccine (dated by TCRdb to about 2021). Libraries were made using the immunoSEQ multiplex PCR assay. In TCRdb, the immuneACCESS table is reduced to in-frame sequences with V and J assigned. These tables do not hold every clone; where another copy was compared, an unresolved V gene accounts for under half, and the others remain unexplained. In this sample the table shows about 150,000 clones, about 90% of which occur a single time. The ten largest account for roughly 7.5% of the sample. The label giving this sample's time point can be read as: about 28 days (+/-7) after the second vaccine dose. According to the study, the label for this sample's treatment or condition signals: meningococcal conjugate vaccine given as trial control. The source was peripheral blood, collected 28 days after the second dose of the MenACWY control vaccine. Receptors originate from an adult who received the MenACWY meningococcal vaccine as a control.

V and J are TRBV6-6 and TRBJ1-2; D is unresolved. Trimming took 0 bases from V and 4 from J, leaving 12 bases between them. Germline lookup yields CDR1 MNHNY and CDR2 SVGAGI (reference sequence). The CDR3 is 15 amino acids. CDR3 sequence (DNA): TGTGCCAGCAGTTACTCGATAGGGTTGGGCTATGGCTACACCTTC. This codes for CASSYSIGLGYGYTF.

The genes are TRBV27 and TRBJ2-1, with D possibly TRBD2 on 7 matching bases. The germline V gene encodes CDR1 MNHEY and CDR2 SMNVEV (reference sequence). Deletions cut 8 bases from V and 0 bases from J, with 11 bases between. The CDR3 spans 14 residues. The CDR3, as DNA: TGTGCCAGCGGACAGCGGGACTCCTACAATGAGCAGTTCTTC. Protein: CASGQRDSYNEQFF.

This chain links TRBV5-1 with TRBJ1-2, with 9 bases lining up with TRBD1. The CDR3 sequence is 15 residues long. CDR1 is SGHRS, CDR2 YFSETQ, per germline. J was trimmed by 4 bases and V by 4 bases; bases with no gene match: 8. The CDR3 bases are TGCGCCAGCAGCCCAACAGGGGGCCAGGGCTATGGCTACACCTTC. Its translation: CASSPTGGQGYGYTF.

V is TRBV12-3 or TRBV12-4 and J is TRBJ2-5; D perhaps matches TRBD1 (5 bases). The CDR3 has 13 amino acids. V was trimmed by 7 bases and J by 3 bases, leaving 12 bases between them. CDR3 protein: CASKGGAKETQYF. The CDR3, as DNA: TGTGCCAGCAAAGGTGGGGCAAAAGAGACCCAGTACTTC.

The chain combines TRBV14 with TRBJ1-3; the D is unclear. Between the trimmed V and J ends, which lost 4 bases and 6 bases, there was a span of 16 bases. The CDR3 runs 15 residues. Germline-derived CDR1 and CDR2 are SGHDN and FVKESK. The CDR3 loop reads CASSPHTLRLNTIYF. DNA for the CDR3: TGTGCCAGCAGCCCTCACACGCTCCGTCTAAACACCATATATTTT.

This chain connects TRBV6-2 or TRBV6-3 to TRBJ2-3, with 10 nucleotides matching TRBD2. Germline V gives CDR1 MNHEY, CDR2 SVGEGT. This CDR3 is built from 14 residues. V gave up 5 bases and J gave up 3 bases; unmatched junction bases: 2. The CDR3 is CASSGLAVTDTQYF. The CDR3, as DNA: TGTGCCAGCAGTGGACTAGCGGTTACAGATACGCAGTATTTT.

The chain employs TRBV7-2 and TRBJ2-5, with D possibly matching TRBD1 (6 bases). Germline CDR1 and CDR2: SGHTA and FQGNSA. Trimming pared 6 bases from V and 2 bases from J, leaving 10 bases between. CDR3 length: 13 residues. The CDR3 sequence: CASRPGVQETQYF. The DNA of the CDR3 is TGTGCCAGCAGACCAGGGGTACAAGAGACCCAGTACTTC.

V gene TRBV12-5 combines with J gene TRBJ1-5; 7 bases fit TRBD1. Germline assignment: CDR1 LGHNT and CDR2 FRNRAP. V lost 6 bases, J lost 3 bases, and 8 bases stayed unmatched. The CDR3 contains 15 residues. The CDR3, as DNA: TGTGCTAGTGGGCAGGGGGTAGTTGACAATCAGCCCCAGCATTTT. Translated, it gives CASGQGVVDNQPQHF.

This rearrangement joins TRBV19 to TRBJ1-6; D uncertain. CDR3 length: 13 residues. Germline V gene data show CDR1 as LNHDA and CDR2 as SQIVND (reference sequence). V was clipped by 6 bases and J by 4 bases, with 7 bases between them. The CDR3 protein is CASRREYNSPLHF. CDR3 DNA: TGTGCCAGTAGGAGGGAATATAATTCACCCCTCCACTTT.